These 29 T cell receptor beta chains came from one sample sequenced in a study of cytomegalovirus exposure and HLA in healthy donors. Clones were read by immunoSEQ multiplex PCR, and TCRdb kept only the in-frame ones, dropping some. The top ten hold approximately 1.4% of the sample, which has some 80,000 clones, approximately 96% seen once. The sample was PBMCs. These receptors originate from a woman between 18 and 29 years old in good health and CMV-seronegative.

Here the CDR3 reads CASSSITYEQYF. For the CDR3, the DNA is TGTGCCAGCAGCTCGATCACTTACGAGCAGTACTTC. The chain employs TRBV11-2 and TRBJ2-7; D unclear. The CDR3 contains 12 residues. Germline CDR1 is SGHAT and CDR2 is FQNNGV. Trimming cost V 4 bases and J 4 bases, with 8 bases left between them.

The J gene is TRBJ1-1, the V gene TRBV6-5, with 9 bases identical to TRBD1. Germline CDR1 reads MNHEY; CDR2 reads SVGAGI. J lost 10 bases, V lost 5 bases, and 11 bases had no gene match. The CDR3 contains 14 residues. CDR3 sequence reads: CASSKLGQGRVAFF. DNA for the CDR3: TGTGCCAGCAGTAAACTAGGACAGGGGCGTGTAGCTTTCTTT.

The chain carries TRBV2 and TRBJ2-3; 7 positions agree with TRBD2. V gave up 3 bases and J gave up 7 bases; unmatched junction bases: 16. Per the germline V gene, CDR1 is SNHLY and CDR2 is FYNNEI. This CDR3 has 17 amino acids. The CDR3 region is CASSEITGTMALNTQYF. The CDR3 coding sequence is TGTGCCAGCAGTGAGATAACCGGGACTATGGCATTGAATACGCAGTATTTT. Using reference TRBV2 and TRBJ2-3 for the parts outside the CDR3, the full variable domain is EPEVTQTPSHQVTQMGQEVILRCVPISNHLYFYWYRQILGQKVEFLVSFYNNEISEKSEIFDDQFSVERPDGSNFTLKIRSTKLEDSAMYFCASSEITGTMALNTQYFGPGTRLTVL.

The rearrangement joins TRBV2 to TRBJ1-2; no firm D call. Trimming pared 1 base from V and 2 bases from J, leaving 5 bases between. The CDR3 is 13 amino acids. Germline CDR1 reads SNHLY; CDR2 reads FYNNEI. The CDR3 DNA is TGTGCCAGCAGTGAAGACAGAAACTATGGCTACACCTTC. The encoded protein is CASSEDRNYGYTF.

The chain recombines TRBV28 with TRBJ1-2, with 8 positions matching TRBD1. Germline V gene lookup returns CDR1 MDHEN and CDR2 SYDVKM. The CDR3 runs 16 residues. The V and J ends lost 5 bases and 2 bases, in that order; junction bases with no gene match: 10. The chain's CDR3 is CASSPPQQGANYGYTF. The CDR3 bases are TGTGCCAGCAGTCCCCCCCAGCAGGGGGCAAACTATGGCTACACCTTC.

A single count supports this clone. This sequence joins TRBV5-1 and TRBJ2-1; TRBD1 aligns across 9 bases. The CDR3 extends over 15 amino acids. Germline CDR1 SGHRS, CDR2 YFSETQ. V was clipped by 0 bases and J by 7 bases; unmatched bases: 5. The DNA of the CDR3 is TGCGCCAGCAGCTTGGGACAGGGGGGCCTTAATGAGCAGTTCTTC. Translation: CASSLGQGGLNEQFF.

This CDR3 reads CASSDRGASDEQYF. The CDR3 DNA sequence: TGCGCCAGCAGTGACAGGGGGGCATCAGACGAGCAGTACTTC. The gene calls are TRBV10-1 and TRBJ2-7; tentative D call: TRBD1 (7 bases). The V gene's germline CDR1 is WNHNN and CDR2 SYGVQD (reference sequence). The CDR3 contains 14 residues. V lost 3 bases to trimming and J lost 5 bases, with 14 bases between them.

The chain couples TRBV29-1 to TRBJ1-4; D is uncertain. Looked up from germline, CDR1 is SQVTM and CDR2 is ANQGSEA. Trimming took off 5 bases at V and 8 bases at J, with 15 bases between the two ends. The CDR3 totals 13 residues. The CDR3 DNA follows: TGCAGCGTTTCTCCCCGGGGATACGAAAAACTGTTTTTT. Protein sequence: CSVSPRGYEKLFF.

V gene TRBV6-5 combines with J gene TRBJ2-5, with 10 nucleotides matching TRBD2. Trimming at V came to 4 bases and at J to 3 bases, leaving 5 bases not matched to a gene. The germline CDR1 and CDR2 sequences are MNHEY and SVGAGI. The CDR3 sequence is 15 residues long. The CDR3 spells CASSSLLAGEETQYF. For the CDR3, the DNA is TGTGCCAGCAGTTCGTTGCTAGCGGGAGAAGAGACCCAGTACTTC.

This clone was observed a single time. This chain links TRBV27 with TRBJ2-2; unclear D gene. Trimming took off 2 bases at V and 8 bases at J, with 3 bases between the two ends. The CDR3 length is 11 residues. CDR1 MNHEY and CDR2 SMNVEV come from the germline V gene (reference sequence). This CDR3 reads CASSLRGELFF. The CDR3 region has the DNA TGTGCCAGCAGTTTACGGGGGGAGCTGTTTTTT.

The chain is built from TRBV5-6 and TRBJ2-7; the match to TRBD2 covers 11 bases. The CDR3 is made up of 14 amino acids. Per germline, CDR1 SGHDT and CDR2 YYEEEE. V dropped 5 bases and J dropped 3; count of bases not matched to a gene: 4. Here the CDR3 DNA reads TGTGCCAGCAGACCCGGACTAGCGGGCTACGAGCAGTACTTC. It codes for CASRPGLAGYEQYF.

This clone was recorded once. This sequence joins TRBV7-8 and TRBJ1-1; D is undetermined. This CDR3 is 14 amino acids long. Germline V lookup: CDR1 SGHVS, CDR2 FQNEAQ. V gave up 1 base and J gave up 6 bases, with 12 bases separating them. The CDR3 nucleotides are TGTGCCAGCAGCTTAGTAGTCCCTCCCCCTGAAGCTTTCTTT. It is translated as CASSLVVPPPEAFF.

This sequence joins TRBV21-1 and TRBJ2-2; TRBD1, as called in the table, went unchecked against the DNA. TRBV21-1 is a known pseudogene. This CDR3 comprises 14 residues. The CDR3 here is CASSKEDRVRELFF. The CDR3 nucleotides are TGTGCCAGCAGCAAAGAAGACAGGGTCCGGGAGCTGTTTTTT.

The chain employs TRBV29-1 and TRBJ2-2, with no clear D. Germline CDR1 reads SQVTM; CDR2 reads ANQGSEA. V dropped 7 bases and J dropped 2 bases, with 14 bases sitting between them. The CDR3 has 14 residues. CDR3 in amino acids: CSGRTDTNTGELFF. The CDR3 DNA is TGCAGCGGAAGAACTGATACTAACACCGGGGAGCTGTTTTTT.

The genes are TRBV4-1 and TRBJ2-7, with 7 nucleotides matching TRBD1. Germline CDR1 MGHRA, CDR2 YSYEKL. V lost 5 bases, J lost 3 bases, and 4 bases stayed unmatched. The CDR3 is 13 residues long. The CDR3 region has the DNA TGCGCCAGCAGCGGACAGGTGGGCTACGAGCAGTACTTC. This sequence encodes CASSGQVGYEQYF.

To note about this clone: The same CDR3 is also encoded by other DNA sequences in this sample. The CDR3 bases are TGTGCCAGCAGTTTATACGCCCGACCGGGACAGGGTAGCAATGAGCAGTTCTTC. This gives the protein CASSLYARPGQGSNEQFF. The chain links TRBV27 to TRBJ2-1; 9 bases fit TRBD1. V was pared by 1 base and J by 6 bases, with 13 bases of the junction left unmatched. CDR1 is MNHEY and CDR2 is SMNVEV in the germline V gene (reference sequence). The CDR3 loop spans 18 amino acids.

The chain employs TRBV28 and TRBJ2-1, with no clear D. Germline V gives CDR1 MDHEN, CDR2 SYDVKM. Trimming took 10 bases from V and 5 from J, leaving 15 bases between them. CDR3 size: 13 residues. The CDR3 loop is CAKSKPPHNEQFF. As DNA, the CDR3 is TGTGCCAAAAGTAAGCCCCCCCACAATGAGCAGTTCTTC.

The chain carries TRBV23-1 and TRBJ1-5; D uncertain. TRBV23-1 counts as an open reading frame of uncertain function. V was pared by 2 bases and J by 2 bases, with 13 bases between. The CDR3 length is 16 residues. In DNA form, the CDR3 reads TGCGCCAGCAGTCAACGGTCGGAGGAGGGCAATCAGCCCCAGCATTTT. Protein product: CASSQRSEEGNQPQHF.

J is TRBJ1-2 and V is TRBV18; D possibly corresponds to TRBD1 (6 bases). Germline V gene sequence: CDR1 KGHSH, CDR2 LQKENI. V was trimmed by 6 bases and J by 3 bases, leaving 20 bases between them. The CDR3 is 16 residues long. The chain's CDR3 is CASSLQMAGTYYGYTF. The CDR3 coding sequence is TGTGCCAGCTCCCTTCAAATGGCCGGGACATACTATGGCTACACCTTC.

In DNA, the CDR3 is TGCGCCAGCAGCTTCGGGGGAGGGGGTGATGAGCAGTTCTTC. Translation gives CASSFGGGGDEQFF. This rearrangement joins TRBV5-1 to TRBJ2-1, with D maybe TRBD2 (7 bases). The V end was cut by 2 bases, the J end by 8 bases, with 14 bases between. The CDR3 length is 14 residues. The germline V gene encodes CDR1 SGHRS and CDR2 YFSETQ.

This rearrangement joins TRBV27 to TRBJ2-7; 10 nucleotides agree with TRBD1. V shed 5 bases and J 4 bases; nucleotides not matched to a gene: 2. Germline V gene sequence: CDR1 MNHEY, CDR2 SMNVEV (reference sequence). The CDR3 extends over 13 amino acids. CDR3 sequence reads: CASSGTGEYEQYF. The CDR3 DNA sequence: TGTGCCAGCAGTGGGACAGGGGAGTACGAGCAGTACTTC.

The rearrangement uses TRBV12-5 and TRBJ2-5, with 7 bases lining up with TRBD1. The CDR3 runs 14 residues. V lost 7 bases, J lost 4 bases, and 9 bases stayed unmatched. In germline, CDR1 is LGHNT, CDR2 FRNRAP. DNA for the CDR3: TGTGCTAGTGTTTTTGACAGGGATGGAGAGACCCAGTACTTC. Translating gives CASVFDRDGETQYF. The full variable domain, in which reference TRBV12-5 and TRBJ2-5 provide the parts outside the CDR3, is DARVTQTPRHKVTEMGQEVTMRCQPILGHNTVFWYRQTMMQGLELLAYFRNRAPLDDSGMPKDRFSAEMPDATLATLKIQPSEPRDSAVYFCASVFDRDGETQYFGPGTRLLVL.

The gene calls are TRBV7-6 and TRBJ1-2; tentative D call: TRBD1 (6 bases). CDR1 and CDR2 from the germline V gene are SGHVS and FNYEAQ. The CDR3 contains 13 residues. The V gene lost 1 base and the J gene lost 6 bases, with 9 bases spanning the gap. The CDR3 loop is CASSLDRVDGYTF. CDR3 DNA: TGTGCCAGCAGCTTAGACAGGGTGGATGGCTACACCTTC.

The V call is TRBV7-9, the J call TRBJ1-3, with D possibly matching TRBD1 (5 bases). The V gene lost 4 bases and the J gene lost 10 bases, with 14 bases spanning the gap. Germline V gene lookup returns CDR1 SEHNR and CDR2 FQNEAQ (reference sequence). The CDR3 spans 13 residues. Written as DNA, the CDR3 is TGTGCCAGCAGCTCATTCTACAAGGGGACCATATATTTT. Translation: CASSSFYKGTIYF.

The chain has TRBV15 and TRBJ2-5, with D possibly matching TRBD2 (6 bases). Germline V gene lookup returns CDR1 LNHNV and CDR2 YYDKDF (reference sequence). Trimming shortened V by 4 bases and J by 5 bases, and 17 bases separated the two germline ends. The CDR3 has 15 residues. CDR3 sequence: CATSTKGTAGETQYF. The CDR3 nucleotides read TGTGCCACCAGCACTAAAGGGACGGCGGGGGAGACCCAGTACTTC.

The V gene is TRBV10-2, the J gene TRBJ1-5; 8 bases agree with TRBD1. Trimming took 6 bases from V and 7 from J; bases not matched to a gene: 11. The germline V gene has CDR1 WSHSY and CDR2 SAAADI. The CDR3 totals 15 residues. The CDR3 region has the DNA TGCGCCAGCAGGGTTGACAGGGGCTCGGGCCAGCCCCAGCATTTT. Its translation: CASRVDRGSGQPQHF.

The chain carries TRBV18 and TRBJ2-7; 9 bases match TRBD2. Germline V lookup: CDR1 KGHSH, CDR2 LQKENI. The CDR3 extends over 16 amino acids. The trim removed 3 bases at V and 7 bases at J, leaving 13 bases unmatched. The CDR3 nucleotides are TGTGCCAGCTCACCCCTCGTCGATAGCGGGAGCTGGGAGCAGTACTTC. This codes for CASSPLVDSGSWEQYF. The full variable domain, rest sourced from reference TRBV18 and TRBJ2-7, is NAGVMQNPRHLVRRRGQEARLRCSPMKGHSHVYWYRQLPEEGLKFMVYLQKENIIDESGMPKERFSAEFPKEGPSILRIQQVVRGDSAAYFCASSPLVDSGSWEQYFGPGTRLTVT.

This clone has a single count. The J gene is TRBJ1-2, the V gene TRBV6-5; TRBD1 matches 12 bases. This CDR3 spans 14 amino acids. Germline V gene sequence: CDR1 MNHEY, CDR2 SVGAGI. V dropped 6 bases and J dropped 3; count of bases not matched to a gene: 2. The CDR3 DNA sequence: TGTGCCAGCAGGGGGACAGGGGGCGACTATGGCTACACCTTC. Its translation: CASRGTGGDYGYTF.

The chain couples TRBV7-8 to TRBJ2-1; possibly TRBD1 for D (5 bases). This CDR3 has 15 amino acids. Deletions cut 5 bases from V and 2 bases from J, with 13 bases between. Germline CDR1 SGHVS, CDR2 FQNEAQ. In nucleotides, the CDR3 is TGTGCCAGCAGCCCCGACAGTCTCCCCTACAATGAGCAGTTCTTC. Amino acid sequence: CASSPDSLPYNEQFF.